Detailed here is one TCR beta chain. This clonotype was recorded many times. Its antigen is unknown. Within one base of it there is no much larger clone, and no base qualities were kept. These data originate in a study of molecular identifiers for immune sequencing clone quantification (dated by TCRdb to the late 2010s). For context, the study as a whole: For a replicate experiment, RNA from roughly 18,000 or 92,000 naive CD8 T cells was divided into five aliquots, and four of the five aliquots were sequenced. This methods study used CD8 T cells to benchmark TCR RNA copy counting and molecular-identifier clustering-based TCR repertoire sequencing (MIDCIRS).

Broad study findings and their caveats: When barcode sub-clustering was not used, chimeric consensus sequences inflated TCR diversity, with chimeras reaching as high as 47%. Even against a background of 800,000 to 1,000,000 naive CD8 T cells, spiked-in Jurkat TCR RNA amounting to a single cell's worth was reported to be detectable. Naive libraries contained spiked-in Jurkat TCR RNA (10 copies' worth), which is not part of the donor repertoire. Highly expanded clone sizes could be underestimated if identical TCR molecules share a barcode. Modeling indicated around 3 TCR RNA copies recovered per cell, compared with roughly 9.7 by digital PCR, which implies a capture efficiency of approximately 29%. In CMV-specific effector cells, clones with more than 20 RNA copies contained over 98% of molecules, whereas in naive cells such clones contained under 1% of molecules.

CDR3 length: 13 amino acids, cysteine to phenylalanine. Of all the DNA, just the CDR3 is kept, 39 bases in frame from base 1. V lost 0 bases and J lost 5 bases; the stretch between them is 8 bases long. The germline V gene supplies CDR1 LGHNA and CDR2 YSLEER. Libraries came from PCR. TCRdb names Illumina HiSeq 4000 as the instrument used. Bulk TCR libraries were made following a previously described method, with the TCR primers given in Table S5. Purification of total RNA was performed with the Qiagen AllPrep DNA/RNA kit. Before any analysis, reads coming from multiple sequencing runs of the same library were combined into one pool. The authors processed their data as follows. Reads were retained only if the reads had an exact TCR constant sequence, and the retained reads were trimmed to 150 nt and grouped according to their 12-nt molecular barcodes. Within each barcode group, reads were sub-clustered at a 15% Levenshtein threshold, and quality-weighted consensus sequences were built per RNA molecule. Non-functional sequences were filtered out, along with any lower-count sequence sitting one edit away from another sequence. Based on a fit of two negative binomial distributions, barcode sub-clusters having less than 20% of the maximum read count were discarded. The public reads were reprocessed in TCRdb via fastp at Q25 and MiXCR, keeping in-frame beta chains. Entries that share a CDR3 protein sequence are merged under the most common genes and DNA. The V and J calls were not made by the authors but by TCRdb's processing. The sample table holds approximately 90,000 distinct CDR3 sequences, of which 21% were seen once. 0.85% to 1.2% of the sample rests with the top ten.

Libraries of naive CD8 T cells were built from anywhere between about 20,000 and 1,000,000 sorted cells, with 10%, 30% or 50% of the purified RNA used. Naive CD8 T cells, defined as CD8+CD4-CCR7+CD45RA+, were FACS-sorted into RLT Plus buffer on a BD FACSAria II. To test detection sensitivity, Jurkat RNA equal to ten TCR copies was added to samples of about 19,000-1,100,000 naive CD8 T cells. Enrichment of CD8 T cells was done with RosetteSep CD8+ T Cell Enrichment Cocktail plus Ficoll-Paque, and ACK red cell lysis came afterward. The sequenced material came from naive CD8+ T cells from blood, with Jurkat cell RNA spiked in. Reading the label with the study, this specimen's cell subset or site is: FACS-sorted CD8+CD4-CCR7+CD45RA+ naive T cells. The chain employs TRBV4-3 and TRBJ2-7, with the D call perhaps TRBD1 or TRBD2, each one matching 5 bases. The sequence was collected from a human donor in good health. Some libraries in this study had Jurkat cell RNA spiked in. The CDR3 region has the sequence CASSQETADEQYF. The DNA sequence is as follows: TGCGCCAGCAGCCAAGAGACAGCGGACGAGCAGTACTTC.